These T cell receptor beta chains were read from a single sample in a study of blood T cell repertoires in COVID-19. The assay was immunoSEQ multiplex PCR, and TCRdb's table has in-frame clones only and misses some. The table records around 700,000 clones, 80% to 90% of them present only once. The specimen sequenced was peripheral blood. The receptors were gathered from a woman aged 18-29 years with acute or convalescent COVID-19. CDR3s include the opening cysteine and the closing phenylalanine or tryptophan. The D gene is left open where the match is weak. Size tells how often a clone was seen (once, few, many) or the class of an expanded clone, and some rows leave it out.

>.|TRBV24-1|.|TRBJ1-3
CATSDLRSGNTIYF
TGTGCCACCAGTGATTTAAGGAGTGGAAACACCATATATTTT
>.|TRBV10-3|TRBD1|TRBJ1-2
CAISWDRGLGYTF
TGTGCCATCAGCTGGGACAGGGGTTTGGGCTACACCTTC
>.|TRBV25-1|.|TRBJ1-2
CASSGRMEALANYGYTF
TGTGCCAGCAGTGGAAGGATGGAGGCGTTAGCTAACTATGGCTACACCTTC
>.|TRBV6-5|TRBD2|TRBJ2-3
CASSPSGGAADTQYF
TGTGCCAGCAGTCCTAGCGGGGGGGCGGCAGATACGCAGTATTTT
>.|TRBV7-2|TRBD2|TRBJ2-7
CASSLQRGGEQYF
TGTGCCAGCAGCTTGCAGCGGGGCGGGGAGCAGTACTTC
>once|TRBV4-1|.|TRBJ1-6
CASSQEWQGAPLHF
TGCGCCAGCAGCCAAGAATGGCAGGGCGCACCCCTCCACTTT
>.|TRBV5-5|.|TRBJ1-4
CASSLGRAATNEKLFF
TGTGCCAGCAGCCTGGGGCGGGCAGCCACTAATGAAAAACTGTTTTTT
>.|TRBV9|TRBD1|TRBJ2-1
CASSVGQGHGAEQFF
TGTGCCAGCAGCGTAGGACAGGGTCACGGCGCTGAGCAGTTCTTC
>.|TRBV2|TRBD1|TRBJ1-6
CASRTGGNNSPLHF
TGTGCCAGCAGGACAGGGGGAAATAATTCACCCCTCCACTTT
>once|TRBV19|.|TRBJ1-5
CASSIKNTIQGSQHF
TGTGCCAGTAGTATCAAAAACACGATCCAGGGGTCCCAGCATTTT
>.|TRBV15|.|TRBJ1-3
CATRAPRGGGNTIYF
TGTGCCACCCGGGCCCCCAGGGGCGGTGGAAACACCATATATTTT
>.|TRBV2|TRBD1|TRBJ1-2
CARGQGMDYGYTF
TGTGCCAGAGGACAGGGGATGGACTATGGCTACACCTTC
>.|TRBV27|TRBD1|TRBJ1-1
CASSFQGGNTEAFF
TGTGCCAGCAGTTTCCAGGGGGGGAACACTGAAGCTTTCTTT
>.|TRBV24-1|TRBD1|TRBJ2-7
CATSARGRYGYYEQYF
TGTGCCACCAGTGCCAGGGGGCGATATGGATACTACGAGCAGTACTTC
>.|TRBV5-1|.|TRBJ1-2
CASSLDRVYYGYTF
TGCGCCAGCAGCTTGGATCGCGTATACTATGGCTACACCTTC
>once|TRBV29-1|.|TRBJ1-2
CSVPIGQWGYTF
TGCAGCGTCCCGATCGGACAGTGGGGCTACACCTTC
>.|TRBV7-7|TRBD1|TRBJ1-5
CASSLGTGQPQHF
TGTGCCAGCAGCTTAGGGACAGGTCAGCCCCAGCATTTT
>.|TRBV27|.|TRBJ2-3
CASSPRRGESTDTQYF
TGTGCCAGCAGTCCGCGGCGCGGGGAGAGCACAGATACGCAGTATTTT
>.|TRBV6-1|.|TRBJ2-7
CASSDWWAGAKHYEQYF
TGTGCCAGCAGTGACTGGTGGGCGGGGGCCAAGCACTACGAGCAGTACTTC
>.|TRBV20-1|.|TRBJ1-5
CSASTGGYQPQHF
TGCAGTGCTAGTACGGGAGGGTACCAGCCCCAGCATTTT
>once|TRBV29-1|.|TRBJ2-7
CSVGMGESYEQYF
TGCAGCGTTGGGATGGGAGAATCCTACGAGCAGTACTTC
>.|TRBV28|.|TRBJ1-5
CATRWGGRENQPQHF
TGTGCCACCCGGTGGGGAGGGAGAGAGAATCAGCCCCAGCATTTT
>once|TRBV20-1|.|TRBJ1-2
CSASPSIGRRVEGYTF
TGCAGTGCTAGTCCTAGTATAGGGAGGAGGGTTGAGGGGTACACCTTC
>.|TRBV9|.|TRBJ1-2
CASSAPGVYYGYTF
TGTGCCAGCAGCGCCCCCGGGGTTTACTATGGCTACACCTTC
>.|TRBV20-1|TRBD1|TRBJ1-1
CSAGQGARAFF
TGCAGTGCTGGACAGGGGGCAAGAGCTTTCTTT
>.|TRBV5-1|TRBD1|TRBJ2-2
CASSLAGGHVTGELFF
TGCGCCAGCAGCTTGGCAGGGGGTCACGTCACCGGGGAGCTGTTTTTT
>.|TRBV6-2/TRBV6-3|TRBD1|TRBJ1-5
CASSYLRGQGNQPQHF
TGTGCCAGCAGTTATTTGAGAGGACAGGGCAATCAGCCCCAGCATTTT
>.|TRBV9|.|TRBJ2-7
CASSEQGGLYEQYF
TGTGCCAGCAGCGAACAGGGTGGACTCTACGAGCAGTACTTC
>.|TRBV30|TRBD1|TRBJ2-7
CAWSDGQGHEQYF
TGTGCCTGGAGTGACGGACAGGGCCACGAGCAGTACTTC
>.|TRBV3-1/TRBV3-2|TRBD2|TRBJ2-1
CASSSLAVNEQFF
TGTGCCAGCAGCTCCCTAGCGGTTAATGAGCAGTTCTTC
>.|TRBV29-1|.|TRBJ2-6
CSVQGLGANVLTF
TGCAGCGTCCAGGGGTTAGGGGCCAACGTCCTGACTTTC
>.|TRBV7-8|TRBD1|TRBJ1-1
CASSLARWDRRNTEAFF
TGTGCCAGCAGCTTAGCCCGGTGGGACAGGAGGAACACTGAAGCTTTCTTT
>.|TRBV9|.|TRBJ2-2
CASSVDWGGPNTGELFF
TGTGCCAGCAGCGTAGATTGGGGGGGCCCGAACACCGGGGAGCTGTTTTTT
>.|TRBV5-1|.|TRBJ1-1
CASSLPEGSNTEAFF
TGCGCCAGCAGCTTGCCTGAGGGTTCGAACACTGAAGCTTTCTTT
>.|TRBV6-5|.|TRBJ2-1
CASSYSRTATNEQFF
TGTGCCAGCAGTTACTCCCGTACAGCCACTAATGAGCAGTTCTTC
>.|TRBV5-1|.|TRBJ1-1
CASSPSETGGFYEAFF
TGCGCCAGCAGCCCGTCCGAGACAGGAGGTTTCTATGAAGCTTTCTTT
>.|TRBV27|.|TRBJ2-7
CASSFSQGGEQYF
TGTGCCAGCAGTTTTTCGCAGGGGGGCGAGCAGTACTTC
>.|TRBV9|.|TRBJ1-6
CASSVGGDGYSPLHF
TGTGCCAGCAGCGTAGGGGGGGATGGGTATTCACCCCTCCACTTT
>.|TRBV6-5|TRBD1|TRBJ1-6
CASSYAEGARNSPLHF
TGTGCCAGCAGTTACGCGGAGGGGGCTCGGAATTCACCCCTCCACTTT
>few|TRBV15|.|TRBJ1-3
CATSRDLGAFSSGNTIYF
TGTGCCACCAGCAGAGATTTGGGAGCCTTCAGCTCAGGAAACACCATATATTTT
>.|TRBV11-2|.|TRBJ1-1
CASRLGAEAFF
TGTGCCAGCAGATTGGGCGCGGAAGCTTTCTTT
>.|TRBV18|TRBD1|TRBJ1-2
CASSTGGQEQGLHGYTF
TGTGCCAGCTCAACCGGAGGACAAGAACAGGGGCTCCATGGCTACACCTTC
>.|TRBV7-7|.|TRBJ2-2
CASSLLIPGNTGELFF
TGTGCCAGCAGCCTTCTCATCCCGGGGAACACCGGGGAGCTGTTTTTT
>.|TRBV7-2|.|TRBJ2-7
CASSITGFYEQYF
TGTGCCAGCAGCATTACAGGGTTCTACGAGCAGTACTTC
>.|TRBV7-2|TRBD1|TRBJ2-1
CASSDYPGQGINEQFF
TGTGCCAGCAGCGATTATCCGGGACAGGGAATCAATGAGCAGTTCTTC
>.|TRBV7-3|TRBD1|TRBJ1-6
CASSSDRGHFYNSPLHF
TGTGCCAGCAGCTCGGACAGGGGGCACTTCTATAATTCACCCCTCCACTTT
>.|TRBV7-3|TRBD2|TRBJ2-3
CASSLSSGGGTDTQYF
TGTGCCAGCAGCTTATCCAGCGGGGGGGGCACAGATACGCAGTATTTT
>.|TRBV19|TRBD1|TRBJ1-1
CASSPYSGTETEAFF
TGTGCCAGTAGCCCATACTCCGGGACAGAGACTGAAGCTTTCTTT
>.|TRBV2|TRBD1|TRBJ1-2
CASNPGQGWTF
TGTGCCAGCAACCCAGGACAGGGATGGACCTTC
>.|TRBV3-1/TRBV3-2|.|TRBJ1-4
CASSQSPRVVEKLFF
TGTGCCAGCAGCCAAAGTCCGCGAGTTGTGGAAAAACTGTTTTTT